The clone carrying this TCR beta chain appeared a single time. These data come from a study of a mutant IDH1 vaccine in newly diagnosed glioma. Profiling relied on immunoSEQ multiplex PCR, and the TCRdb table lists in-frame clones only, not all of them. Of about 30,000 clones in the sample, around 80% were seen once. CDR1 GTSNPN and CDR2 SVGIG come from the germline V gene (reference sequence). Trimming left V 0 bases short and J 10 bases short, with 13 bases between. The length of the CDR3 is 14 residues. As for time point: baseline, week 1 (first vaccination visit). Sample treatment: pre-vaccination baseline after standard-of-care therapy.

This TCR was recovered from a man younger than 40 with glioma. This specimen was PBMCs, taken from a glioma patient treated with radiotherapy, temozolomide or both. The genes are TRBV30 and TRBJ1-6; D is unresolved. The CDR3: CAWSVDLGASPLHF. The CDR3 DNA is TGTGCCTGGAGTGTAGACTTGGGCGCCTCACCCCTCCACTTT.